The 23 T cell receptor beta chains presented below share a single source sample, sequenced in a study of blood T cell repertoires in COVID-19. This table comes from immunoSEQ multiplex PCR, and its TCRdb copy is limited to in-frame clones, with some not included. The sample carries about 110,000 clones, over 75% recorded once. The sample taken for sequencing was peripheral blood. The receptor source for this set is a woman aged 70-85 years with acute or convalescent COVID-19.

The chain joins TRBV28 to TRBJ1-2; D is ambiguous. Looked up from germline, CDR1 is MDHEN and CDR2 is SYDVKM. The germline V and J ends were trimmed by 7 bases and 12 bases, with 30 bases remaining between them. The CDR3 totals 16 residues. CDR3 region: CASTLSSTLPGSQDTF. In DNA form, the CDR3 reads TGTGCCAGCACCCTTTCTAGCACACTTCCGGGCAGCCAAGACACCTTC.

J is TRBJ1-6 and V is TRBV3-1 (or the pseudogene TRBV3-2); D remains ambiguous. The CDR3 length is 15 residues. Germline V lookup: CDR1 LGHDT, CDR2 YNNKEL (reference sequence). V was cut by 0 bases and J by 3 bases, with 6 bases left in between. The CDR3 nucleotides are TGTGCCAGCAGCCAAGATTTCAGCTATAATTCACCCCTCCACTTT. Translation gives CASSQDFSYNSPLHF.

Only a few counts were recorded for this clone. The J gene is TRBJ1-5, the V gene TRBV24-1, with D unclear. Germline loops: CDR1 KGHDR, CDR2 SFDVKD. The CDR3 sequence is 13 residues long. Trimming removed 5 bases from V and 7 bases from J, with 11 bases in between. Here the CDR3 DNA reads TGTGCCACCAGTGCCCAGGAACGGCAGCCCCAGCATTTT. It is translated as CATSAQERQPQHF.

The CDR3 coding sequence is TGTGCCAGCAGTTACGGCCGGGAGACCTACGAGCAGTACTTC. As protein: CASSYGRETYEQYF. This rearrangement joins TRBV6-6 to TRBJ2-7, with a tentative D call TRBD2 (6 bases). The CDR3 runs 14 residues. The germline V gene encodes CDR1 MNHNY and CDR2 SVGAGI (reference sequence). The germline V and J ends were trimmed by 2 bases and 2 bases, with 10 bases remaining between them.

V gene TRBV5-1 combines with J gene TRBJ2-5; TRBD1 aligns across 7 bases. CDR1 is SGHRS and CDR2 is YFSETQ in the germline V gene. The CDR3 spans 15 residues. V shed 0 bases and J 3 bases; nucleotides not matched to a gene: 5. CDR3 bases: TGCGCCAGCAGCTTGGGGGGGACAGTCAAAGAGACCCAGTACTTC. Translated, it gives CASSLGGTVKETQYF.

This chain connects TRBV18 to TRBJ2-1; 12 bases fit TRBD1. Per germline, CDR1 KGHSH and CDR2 LQKENI. Trimming at V came to 3 bases and at J to 7 bases, leaving 4 bases not matched to a gene. The CDR3 extends over 15 amino acids. The CDR3 coding sequence is TGTGCCAGCTCACCTCGGGACAGGGGGCTGAATGAGCAGTTCTTC. This sequence encodes CASSPRDRGLNEQFF.

CDR3 in DNA: TGTGCCACCAGCAGAGGACCGGGACAGGGTTCCTACGAGCAGTACGTC. Protein product: CATSRGPGQGSYEQYV. The genes are TRBV15 and TRBJ2-7; 9 bases are shared with TRBD1. With V trimmed by 1 base and J by 1 base, 5 bases remained unmatched. CDR3 length: 16 residues. Germline-derived CDR1 and CDR2 are LNHNV and YYDKDF (reference sequence).

This chain uses TRBV9 with TRBJ2-7, with TRBD2 matching 8 bases. CDR1 is SGDLS, CDR2 YYNGEE, per germline. CDR3 length equals 14 residues. Trimming at V came to 9 bases and at J to 4 bases, leaving 12 bases not matched to a gene. This CDR3 reads CATTTLAGVYEQYF. CDR3 bases: TGTGCCACCACTACCCTAGCGGGCGTGTACGAGCAGTACTTC.

V gene TRBV6-5 combines with J gene TRBJ1-4; D is ambiguous. This CDR3 is built from 14 residues. Germline values: CDR1 MNHEY, CDR2 SVGAGI. Trimming pared 0 bases from V and 5 bases from J, leaving 7 bases between. The CDR3 sequence: CASSYSRWNEKLFF. For the CDR3, the DNA is TGTGCCAGCAGTTACTCCAGATGGAATGAAAAACTGTTTTTT.

This rearrangement joins TRBV6-5 to TRBJ1-3; D is uncertain. Germline CDR1 is MNHEY and CDR2 is SVGAGI. V lost 4 bases, J lost 4 bases, and 5 bases lay in between. This CDR3 has 12 residues. CDR3 region: CASSSEGNTIYF. CDR3 coding DNA: TGTGCCAGCAGTTCGGAGGGAAACACCATATATTTT.

This clone was seen a handful of times. The rearrangement uses TRBV7-9 and TRBJ2-7; D possibly corresponds to TRBD1 (6 bases). V dropped 4 bases and J dropped 3 bases, with 19 bases sitting between them. Germline CDR1 SEHNR, CDR2 FQNEAQ (reference sequence). This CDR3 region has 16 residues. As DNA, the CDR3 is TGTGCCAGCAGCTCCCCCCCGGGCAGGGGTGACTACGAGCAGTACTTC. Translated, it gives CASSSPPGRGDYEQYF.

This clone was counted between two and nine times. J is TRBJ2-1 and V is TRBV14; 8 nucleotides line up with TRBD2. Germline CDR1 is SGHDN and CDR2 is FVKESK. CDR3 length equals 14 residues. After removal of 1 base from V and 12 bases from J, the junction contained 8 bases not matched to a gene. DNA of the CDR3: TGTGCCAGCAGCCAAGTGACAAGCGGGAGCGGGCAGTTCTTC. This translates into CASSQVTSGSGQFF.

The V call is TRBV4-2, the J call TRBJ2-3, with 14 bases aligning to TRBD2. This CDR3 region has 16 residues. Germline CDR1 reads LGHNA; CDR2 reads YNFKEQ. The J segment lost 4 bases and the V segment lost 4 bases, leaving 4 bases of the junction unmatched. This CDR3 is CASSPRLAGGADTQYF. CDR3 DNA sequence: TGTGCCAGCAGCCCTAGACTAGCGGGGGGGGCAGATACGCAGTATTTT.

The V call is TRBV3-1 (or the pseudogene TRBV3-2), the J call TRBJ2-1; maybe TRBD1 (6 bases). V was cut by 6 bases and J by 1 base, with 7 bases left in between. Germline assignment: CDR1 LGHDT and CDR2 YNNKEL (reference sequence). CDR3 length: 13 residues. The CDR3 spells CASRQGSYNEQFF. The CDR3 coding sequence is TGTGCCAGCAGACAGGGTTCCTACAATGAGCAGTTCTTC.

This chain uses TRBV2 with TRBJ1-2, with 9 nucleotides matching TRBD1. Unmatched junction bases numbered 5, after V lost 7 bases and J lost 8 bases. The CDR3 sequence is 12 residues long. Germline values: CDR1 SNHLY, CDR2 FYNNEI. The CDR3 is CASTRQGGGYTF. In nucleotides, the CDR3 is TGTGCCAGCACTCGACAGGGGGGAGGCTACACCTTC.

The chain recombines TRBV6-5 with TRBJ1-6; D is unresolved. This CDR3 is built from 16 residues. The ends were cut back, 0 bases at V and 2 bases at J, with 8 bases in the middle. CDR1 is MNHEY and CDR2 is SVGAGI in the germline V gene. In DNA form, the CDR3 reads TGTGCCAGCAGTTACTCGTTCGGGACCTATAATTCACCCCTCCACTTT. This encodes CASSYSFGTYNSPLHF.

This clone has a handful of counts. The rearrangement links TRBV28 to TRBJ1-1; TRBD1 might be the D (5 bases). Trimming cost V 6 bases and J 0 bases, with 11 bases left between them. The germline gives CDR1 MDHEN, CDR2 SYDVKM. This CDR3 region has 14 residues. The CDR3: CASRGPGVNTEAFF. As DNA, the CDR3 is TGTGCCAGCAGAGGGCCGGGGGTGAACACTGAAGCTTTCTTT.

The gene calls are TRBV3-1 (or the pseudogene TRBV3-2) and TRBJ1-3; tentative D call: TRBD1 (6 bases). CDR1 is LGHDT and CDR2 is YNNKEL in the germline V gene (reference sequence). This CDR3 is 19 amino acids long. V dropped 2 bases and J dropped 0 bases, with 20 bases sitting between them. The CDR3 protein is CASSQSTVGGTSSGNTIYF. The CDR3 DNA follows: TGTGCCAGCAGCCAATCCACGGTAGGGGGAACGAGCTCTGGAAACACCATATATTTT.

This sequence joins TRBV5-1 and TRBJ1-6, with D possibly being TRBD1 (5 bases). V was clipped by 9 bases and J by 7 bases, with 14 bases between them. The CDR3 is 13 amino acids. Germline V lookup: CDR1 SGHRS, CDR2 YFSETQ. CDR3 nucleotide sequence: TGCGCCAACCGACTGACAGTCAATTCACCCCTCCACTTT. It specifies CANRLTVNSPLHF.

The chain joins TRBV2 to TRBJ1-2; 7 bases map to TRBD1. Unmatched junction bases numbered 4, after V lost 7 bases and J lost 5 bases. Germline values: CDR1 SNHLY, CDR2 FYNNEI. The CDR3 runs 12 residues. CDR3 loop: CASTGQRYGYTF. The DNA of the CDR3 is TGTGCCAGCACGGGACAGAGATATGGCTACACCTTC.

This chain connects TRBV5-1 to TRBJ2-7; D possibly corresponds to TRBD2 (5 bases). This CDR3 has 15 residues. Germline V gene data show CDR1 as SGHRS and CDR2 as YFSETQ. Trimming left V 0 bases short and J 0 bases short, with 10 bases between. The CDR3 loop is CASSLGGDSSYEQYF. The DNA of the CDR3 is TGCGCCAGCAGCTTGGGGGGAGATAGCTCCTACGAGCAGTACTTC.

This clone was seen once. This sequence joins TRBV28 and TRBJ1-4; 8 bases agree with TRBD1. Germline CDR1 MDHEN, CDR2 SYDVKM. The CDR3 length is 16 residues. Losses at the gene ends were 5 bases for V and 8 bases for J; bases not matched to a gene: 13. CDR3 protein: CASSESLQGAKEKLFF. In nucleotides, the CDR3 is TGTGCCAGCAGTGAATCTCTCCAGGGGGCAAAAGAAAAACTGTTTTTT.

This clone was found a few times. The chain recombines TRBV28 with TRBJ1-1; 8 bases fit TRBD1. The CDR3 has 15 amino acids. Per germline, CDR1 MDHEN and CDR2 SYDVKM. The V and J ends lost 1 base and 4 bases, in that order; junction bases with no gene match: 5. CDR3 region: CASSLSGGWSTEAFF. CDR3 coding DNA: TGTGCCAGCAGTTTATCAGGGGGCTGGTCCACTGAAGCTTTCTTT. Full variable domain (missing parts from reference TRBV28 and TRBJ1-1): DVKVTQSSRYLVKRTGEKVFLECVQDMDHENMFWYRQDPGLGLRLIYFSYDVKMKEKGDIPEGYSVSREKKERFSLILESASTNQTSMYLCASSLSGGWSTEAFFGQGTRLTVV.